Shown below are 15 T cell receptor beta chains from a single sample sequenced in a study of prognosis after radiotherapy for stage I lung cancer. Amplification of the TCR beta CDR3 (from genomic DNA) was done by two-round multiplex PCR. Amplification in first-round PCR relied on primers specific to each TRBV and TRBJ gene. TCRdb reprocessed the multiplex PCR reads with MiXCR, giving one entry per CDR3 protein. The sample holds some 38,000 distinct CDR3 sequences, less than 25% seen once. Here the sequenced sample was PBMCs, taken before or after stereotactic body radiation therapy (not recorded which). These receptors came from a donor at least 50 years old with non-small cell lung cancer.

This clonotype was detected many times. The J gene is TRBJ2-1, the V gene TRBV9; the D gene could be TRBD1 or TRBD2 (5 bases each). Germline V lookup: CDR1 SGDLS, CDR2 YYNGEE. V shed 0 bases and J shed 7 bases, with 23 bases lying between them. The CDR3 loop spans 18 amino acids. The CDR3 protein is CASSVGTLEMSLPNEQFF. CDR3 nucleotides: TGTGCCAGCAGCGTAGGGACACTAGAGATGTCTCTCCCTAATGAGCAGTTCTTC. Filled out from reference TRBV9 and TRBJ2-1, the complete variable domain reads DSGVTQTPKHLITATGQRVTLRCSPRSGDLSVYWYQQSLDQGLQFLIQYYNGEERAKGNILERFSAQQFPDLHSELNLSSLELGDSALYFCASSVGTLEMSLPNEQFFGPGTRLTVL.

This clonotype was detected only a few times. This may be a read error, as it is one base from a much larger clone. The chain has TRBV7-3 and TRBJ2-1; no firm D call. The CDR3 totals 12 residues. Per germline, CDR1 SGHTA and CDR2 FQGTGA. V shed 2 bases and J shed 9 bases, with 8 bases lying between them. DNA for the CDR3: TGTGCCAGCAGCTTACCGGCTGGTGAGCAGTTCTTC. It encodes CASSLPAGEQFF.

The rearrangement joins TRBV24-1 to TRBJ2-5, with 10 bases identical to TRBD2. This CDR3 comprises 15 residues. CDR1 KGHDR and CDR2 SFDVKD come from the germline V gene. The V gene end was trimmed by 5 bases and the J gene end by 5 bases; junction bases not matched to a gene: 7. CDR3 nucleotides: TGTGCCACCAGTGTCCAAGCGGGGGGGCGGGAGACCCAGTACTTC. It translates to CATSVQAGGRETQYF.

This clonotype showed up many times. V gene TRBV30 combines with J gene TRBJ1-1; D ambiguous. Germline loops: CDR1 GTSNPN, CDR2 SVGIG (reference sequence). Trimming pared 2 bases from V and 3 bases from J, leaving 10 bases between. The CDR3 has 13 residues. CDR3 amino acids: CAWSRTRDTEAFF. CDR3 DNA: TGTGCCTGGAGTCGGACTCGGGACACTGAAGCTTTCTTT.

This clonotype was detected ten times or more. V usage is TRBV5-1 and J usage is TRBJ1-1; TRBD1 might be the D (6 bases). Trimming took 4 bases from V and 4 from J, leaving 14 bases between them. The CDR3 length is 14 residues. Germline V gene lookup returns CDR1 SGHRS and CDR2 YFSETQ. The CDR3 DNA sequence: TGCGCCAGCAGCACCAGGGGCTTTGGCACTGAAGCTTTCTTT. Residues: CASSTRGFGTEAFF.

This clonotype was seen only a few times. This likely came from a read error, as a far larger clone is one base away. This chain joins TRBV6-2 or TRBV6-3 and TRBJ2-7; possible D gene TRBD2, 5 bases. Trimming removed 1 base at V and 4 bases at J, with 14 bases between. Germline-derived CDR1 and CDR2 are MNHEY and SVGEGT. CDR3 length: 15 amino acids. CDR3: CASSYYVTGNYEQYF. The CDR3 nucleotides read TGTGCCAGCAGTTACTACGTAACGGGGAATTACGAGCAGTACTTC.

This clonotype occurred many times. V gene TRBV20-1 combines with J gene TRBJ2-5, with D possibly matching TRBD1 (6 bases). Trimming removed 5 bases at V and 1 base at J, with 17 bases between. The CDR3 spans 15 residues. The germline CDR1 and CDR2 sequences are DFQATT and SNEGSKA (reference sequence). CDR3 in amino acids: CSAPLLGRGQETQYF. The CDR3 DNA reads TGCAGTGCTCCCCTTCTTGGCAGGGGCCAAGAGACCCAGTACTTC.

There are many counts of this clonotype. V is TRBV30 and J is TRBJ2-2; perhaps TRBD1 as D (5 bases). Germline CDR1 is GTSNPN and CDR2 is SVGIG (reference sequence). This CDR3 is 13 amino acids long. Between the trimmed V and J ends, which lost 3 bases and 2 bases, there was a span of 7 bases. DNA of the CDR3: TGTGCCTGGAGAAGGGGTAACACCGGGGAGCTGTTTTTT. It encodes CAWRRGNTGELFF.

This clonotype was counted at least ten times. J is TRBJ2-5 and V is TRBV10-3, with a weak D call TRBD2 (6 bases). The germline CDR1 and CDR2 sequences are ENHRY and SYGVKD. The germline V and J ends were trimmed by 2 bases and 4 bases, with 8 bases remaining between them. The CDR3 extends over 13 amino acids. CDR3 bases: TGTGCCATCAGTGAGGATAGCGGAGAGACCCAGTACTTC. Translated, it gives CAISEDSGETQYF.

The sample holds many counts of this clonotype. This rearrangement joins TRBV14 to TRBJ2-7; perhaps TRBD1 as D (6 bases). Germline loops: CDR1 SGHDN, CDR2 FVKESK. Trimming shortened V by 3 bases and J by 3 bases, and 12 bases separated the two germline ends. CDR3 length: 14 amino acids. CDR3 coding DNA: TGTGCCAGCAGCCACATGGGGGCCGACTACGAGCAGTACTTC. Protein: CASSHMGADYEQYF.

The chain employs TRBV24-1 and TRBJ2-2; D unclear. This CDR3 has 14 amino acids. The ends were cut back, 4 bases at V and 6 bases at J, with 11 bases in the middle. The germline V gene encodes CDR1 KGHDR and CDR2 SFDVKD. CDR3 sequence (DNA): TGTGCCACCAGTGAATCTGGATCCCCCGGGGAGCTGTTTTTT. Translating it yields CATSESGSPGELFF.

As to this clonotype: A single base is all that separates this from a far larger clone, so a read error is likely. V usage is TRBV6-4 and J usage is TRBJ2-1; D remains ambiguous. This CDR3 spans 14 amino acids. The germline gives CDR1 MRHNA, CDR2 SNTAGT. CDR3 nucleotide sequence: TGTGCCAGCAATGACGACCCCTCAGCCGCTGAGAAGTTCTTC. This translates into CASNDDPSAAEKFF.

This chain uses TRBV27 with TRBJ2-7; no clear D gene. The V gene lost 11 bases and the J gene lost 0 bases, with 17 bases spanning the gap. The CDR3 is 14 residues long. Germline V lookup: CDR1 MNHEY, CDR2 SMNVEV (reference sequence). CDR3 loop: CALSFSLNSYEQYF. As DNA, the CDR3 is TGTGCCCTCAGTTTTTCGTTGAACTCCTACGAGCAGTACTTC.

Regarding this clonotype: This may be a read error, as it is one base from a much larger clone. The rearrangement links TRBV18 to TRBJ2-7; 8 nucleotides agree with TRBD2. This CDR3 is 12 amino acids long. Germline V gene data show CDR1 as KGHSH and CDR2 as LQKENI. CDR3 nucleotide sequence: TGTGCGACTCAGAGCGGGGGCTACGAGCAGTACTTC. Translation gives CATQSGGYEQYF.

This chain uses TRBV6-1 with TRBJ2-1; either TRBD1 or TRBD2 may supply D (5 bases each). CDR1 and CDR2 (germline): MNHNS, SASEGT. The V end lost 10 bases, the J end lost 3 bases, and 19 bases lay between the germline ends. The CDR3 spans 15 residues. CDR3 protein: CATIKGRGIYNEQFF. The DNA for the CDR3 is TGTGCCACCATCAAGGGACGGGGAATCTACAATGAGCAGTTCTTC.